This TCR beta chain was captured in a study of T-cell reconstitution after alpha-beta-depleted transplantation in children (dated by TCRdb to about 2016). Looking at the study overall: The study quantitatively tracked T-cell immune reconstitution after TCRalphabeta/CD19-depleted allogeneic hematopoietic cell transplantation in children using TCR repertoire profiling.

Based on the germline V gene, the CDR1 and CDR2 sequences are SGHAT and FQNNGV. Taken from cysteine to phenylalanine, the CDR3 has 18 residues. The read is trimmed to its CDR3 DNA, 54 bases read in frame from base 1. For this chain, trimming is 5 bases at the V end and 0 bases at the J end, and the number of junction bases without a gene match is 13. Libraries came from PCR. Instrument used: Illumina HiSeq 2500. TCR library preparation used molecular barcoding, with unique molecular identifiers applied to normalize quantification of the TCRbeta repertoire. The public sequencing data were trimmed at Q25 with fastp and processed into clonotypes with MiXCR by TCRdb, which kept only in-frame beta chains. For every CDR3 protein sequence, its rows merge into one entry that carries the most common genes and DNA. The sample data list hundreds of thousands of distinct CDR3 sequences, and 16% of these were observed just once. The top ten clones comprise 1.1% of the sample.

In regard to this clonotype: Its antigen is unknown. Base-call qualities are not available, and no considerably larger clone is one nucleotide away.

Recombination joined TRBV11-2 with TRBJ1-5, with 7 junctional bases fitting TRBD1. This sequence originates from a human donor who donated a stem cell graft to a child with acute myeloid leukemia. This specimen consisted of PBMCs from the stem cell graft donor, obtained from the stem cell graft. The bases read TGTGCCAGCAGCCCCCAGCGGACAGGCGCTTATAGCAATCAGCCCCAGCATTTT. Translation gives CASSPQRTGAYSNQPQHF.